This TCR beta chain was sequenced in a study of T cell repertoires in cytomegalovirus infection. For the study at large: CMV epitopes, recently identified HLA-C-restricted and well-studied HLA-B-restricted, were used.

A note on this clonotype: Its antigen is not known.

Trimming took off 1 base at V and 2 bases at J, with 6 bases between the two ends. CDR1 and CDR2 (germline): LNHNV, YYDKDF (reference sequence). CDR3 length: 14 amino acids. TCRdb reanalysed the reads using MiXCR and keeps one entry per CDR3 protein. Among roughly 920,000 distinct CDR3 sequences listed, roughly 31% were seen once. The material was cultured CD8+ T cells from PBMCs, obtained from culture after CMV antigen stimulation. This sequence was found in a human donor in good health (CMV status not recorded). Some clones in this sample may be carry-over from other donors' samples. The rearrangement uses TRBV15 and TRBJ1-5; D remains unclear. CDR3 region: CATSRVLGNQPQHF. DNA for the CDR3: TGTGCCACCAGCAGAGTTTTAGGCAATCAGCCCCAGCATTTT.